A selection of T cell receptor beta chains follows, all from one sample in a study of blood T cell repertoires in COVID-19. The repertoire was sequenced with immunoSEQ multiplex PCR; TCRdb's copy has only in-frame clones and lacks some. The repertoire includes 100,000 or so clones, just under 85% of them detected once, and 13% sits in the top ten. The sample taken for sequencing was peripheral blood. The receptors were sampled from a man aged 50 or older with active or convalescent COVID-19. The CDR3 runs from the conserved cysteine through the conserved F or W. A D gene is named only where the DNA matches it firmly. Size values are once, few and many counts, or a class for expanded clones, and some rows have none.

>TRBV13|.|TRBJ2-7|15|TRBD2
TGTGCCAGCAGCCTTGGTCGGACTAGCGGCTACGAGCAGTACTTC
CASSLGRTSGYEQYF
>TRBV11-3|.|TRBJ2-7|15|TRBD2
TGTGCCAGCAGCTTGGGGGGACTAGCGGACTACGAGCAGTACTTC
CASSLGGLADYEQYF
>TRBV5-1|few|TRBJ2-2|16|TRBD2
TGCGCCAGCAGTAGCGGGAGGGCCCCCGACACCGGGGAGCTGTTTTTT
CASSSGRAPDTGELFF
>TRBV7-9|.|TRBJ2-1|15|.
TGTGCCAGCAGCGAAAACTCCGGGAGTTACAATGAGCAGTTCTTC
CASSENSGSYNEQFF
>TRBV19|.|TRBJ1-3|14|.
TGTGCCAGTATGGGCGGGGAGGCAGGAAACACCATATATTTT
CASMGGEAGNTIYF
>TRBV29-1|once|TRBJ2-5|14|TRBD2
TGCAGCGTTGCAATAGCGGGAGTTGGAGAGACCCAGTACTTC
CSVAIAGVGETQYF
>TRBV4-2|.|TRBJ2-3|15|.
TGTGCCAGCAGCCAGACAGTGGCGCACACAGATACGCAGTATTTT
CASSQTVAHTDTQYF
>TRBV11-2|.|TRBJ2-5|13|.
TGTGCCAGCACCGGGACTGCCTCGGGGACCCAGTACTTC
CASTGTASGTQYF
>TRBV30|.|TRBJ2-7|12|TRBD1
TGTGCCTGGGACAGGGGAACCTACGAGCAGTACTTC
CAWDRGTYEQYF
>TRBV9|.|TRBJ2-5|16|.
TGTGCCAGCAGCACAGGTGACAGCCGATCGGGAGAGACCCAGTACTTC
CASSTGDSRSGETQYF
>TRBV19|few|TRBJ1-2|14|.
TGTGCCAGTAGCCTCCCTCAGGGATTGGGTGGCTACACCTTC
CASSLPQGLGGYTF
>TRBV9|.|TRBJ2-2|21|.
TGTGCCAGCAGCCCAGTTGGTGGGGGGGGCGTATGGGCCCCGAGTACCGGGGAGCTGTTTTTT
CASSPVGGGGVWAPSTGELFF
>TRBV30|.|TRBJ2-5|13|TRBD1
TGTGCCTGGAAGGGGACAGGAAAAGAGACCCAGTACTTC
CAWKGTGKETQYF
>TRBV6-6|.|TRBJ2-1|16|TRBD2
TGTGCCAGCAGATCAGAGCGGGAGGCCTCCTACAATGAGCAGTTCTTC
CASRSEREASYNEQFF
>TRBV2|.|TRBJ2-5|14|TRBD2
TGTGCCAGCAGCCCACTAGCGGGAGGGGAGACCCAGTACTTC
CASSPLAGGETQYF
>TRBV2|.|TRBJ2-3|14|.
TGTGCCAGCAGGTTTGATATCAGGGAAGATACGCAGTATTTT
CASRFDIREDTQYF
>TRBV19|few|TRBJ1-3|15|.
TGTGCCAGTAAGATTGACACCAACTCTGGAAACACCATATATTTT
CASKIDTNSGNTIYF
>TRBV24-1|.|TRBJ2-7|16|TRBD2
TGTGCCACCAGTGATTGGGGGACTAGCGGGGTCTACGAGCAGTACTTC
CATSDWGTSGVYEQYF
>TRBV19|.|TRBJ1-1|13|.
TGTGCCAGTAGTTATCTACTGAACACTGAAGCTTTCTTT
CASSYLLNTEAFF
>TRBV9|.|TRBJ1-3|15|.
TGTGCCAGCAGCGTAGGTGCGGTCTCTGGAAACACCATATATTTT
CASSVGAVSGNTIYF
>TRBV6-5|.|TRBJ1-6|13|.
TGTGCCAGCAGTTACACGGGGGATTCACCCCTCCACTTT
CASSYTGDSPLHF
>TRBV10-3|.|TRBJ1-6|12|.
TGTGCCATCAGTGAGTCACAGTCACCCCTCCACTTT
CAISESQSPLHF
>TRBV19|.|TRBJ2-2|14|.
TGTGCCAGTAGTCTGCGCGCCGACACCGGGGAGCTGTTTTTT
CASSLRADTGELFF
>TRBV3-1/TRBV3-2|.|TRBJ1-1|15|.
TGTGCCAGCAGCAGAGAACGGGTCTTGAACACTGAAGCTTTCTTT
CASSRERVLNTEAFF
>TRBV5-1|few|TRBJ1-1|14|.
TGCGCCAGCAGCTGGTTAGAGCTAAGCACTGAAGCTTTCTTT
CASSWLELSTEAFF
>TRBV4-1|.|TRBJ2-5|12|.
TGCGCCAGCAGCCAACTAGGAGAGACCCAGTACTTC
CASSQLGETQYF
>TRBV28|.|TRBJ1-2|12|.
TGTGCCAGTACAGATCAGACCTATGGCTACACCTTC
CASTDQTYGYTF
>TRBV30|few|TRBJ2-1|14|TRBD2
TGTGCCTATTGGACTAGCGGGGCCTACAATGAGCAGTTCTTC
CAYWTSGAYNEQFF